The next 8 T cell receptor beta chains were all read from a single sample in a study of blood T cell repertoires in COVID-19. Clones were sequenced by immunoSEQ multiplex PCR, and TCRdb holds only the in-frame ones, with some missing. The sample contains about 220,000 clones, 85% of which appear only once. Specimen: peripheral blood. The receptors shown here come from a man in his fifties or sixties who had recovered from COVID-19.

The table lists this clone with a few counts. The gene calls are TRBV3-1 (or the pseudogene TRBV3-2) and TRBJ1-2; 10 bases match TRBD1. CDR3 size: 14 residues. The J segment lost 11 bases and the V segment lost 1 base, leaving 7 bases of the junction unmatched. Germline-derived CDR1 and CDR2 are LGHDT and YNNKEL (reference sequence). The CDR3 reads CASSQVKGQGMYTF. DNA of the CDR3: TGTGCCAGCAGCCAAGTTAAGGGACAGGGGATGTACACCTTC.

The chain links TRBV28 to TRBJ2-7, with a tentative D call TRBD1 (6 bases). The CDR3 runs to 16 residues. Germline lookup yields CDR1 MDHEN and CDR2 SYDVKM. Between the trimmed V and J ends, which lost 1 base and 3 bases, there was a span of 16 bases. As DNA, the CDR3 is TGTGCCAGCAGTTTATCTCAGGGGCAGGGTAACTACGAGCAGTACTTC. Its protein product is CASSLSQGQGNYEQYF.

This chain links TRBV27 with TRBJ2-1; 11 bases map to TRBD2. CDR1 MNHEY and CDR2 SMNVEV come from the germline V gene (reference sequence). Trimming removed 3 bases from V and 7 bases from J; junction bases left unmatched: 5. The CDR3 runs 15 residues. This chain's CDR3 is CASSFLAGGRNEQFF. CDR3 in DNA: TGTGCCAGCAGTTTCCTAGCGGGAGGTCGAAATGAGCAGTTCTTC.

A word on this clone: This may come from a read error, since a much larger clone is one base off. The chain couples TRBV10-3 to TRBJ2-7; TRBD1 matches 9 bases. The J segment lost 3 bases and the V segment lost 0 bases, leaving 0 bases of the junction unmatched. The CDR3 is 14 residues long. Looked up from germline, CDR1 is ENHRY and CDR2 is SYGVKD. CDR3 bases: TGTGCCATCAGTGAGTCGGGACAGGGCTACGAGCAGTACTTC. This sequence encodes CAISESGQGYEQYF.

The chain carries TRBV29-1 and TRBJ2-7; weak D call: TRBD1 (6 bases). V gave up 6 bases and J gave up 5 bases, with 14 bases separating them. Germline V gene lookup returns CDR1 SQVTM and CDR2 ANQGSEA. This CDR3 region has 12 residues. The CDR3 sequence: CSVVQGGNEQYF. The CDR3 DNA follows: TGCAGCGTGGTACAGGGTGGGAACGAGCAGTACTTC.

The genes are TRBV18 and TRBJ2-2; no definite D call. The V gene's germline CDR1 is KGHSH and CDR2 LQKENI. The CDR3 has 14 residues. V lost 3 bases and J 2 bases, leaving 7 bases between the germline ends. This chain's CDR3 is CASSPVANTGELFF. CDR3 sequence (DNA): TGTGCCAGCTCACCCGTGGCAAACACCGGGGAGCTGTTTTTT.

Remarks on this clone: Other DNA sequences from this sample encode an identical CDR3 as well. The chain carries TRBV28 and TRBJ2-7, with D perhaps TRBD2 (5 bases). The CDR3 is 14 amino acids. CDR1 is MDHEN, CDR2 SYDVKM, per germline. Trimming left V 6 bases short and J 0 bases short, with 12 bases between. CDR3: CASSFPRDSYEQYF. The CDR3 region has the DNA TGTGCCAGCAGCTTCCCCCGGGACTCCTACGAGCAGTACTTC.

The chain recombines TRBV4-1 with TRBJ2-1; the match to TRBD2 covers 7 bases. In germline, CDR1 is MGHRA, CDR2 YSYEKL. J was trimmed by 1 base and V by 3 bases; bases with no gene match: 12. This CDR3 has 18 residues. The chain's CDR3 is CASSHSPRAGGSYNEQFF. CDR3 DNA sequence: TGCGCCAGCAGCCACTCCCCGCGAGCCGGGGGGTCCTACAATGAGCAGTTCTTC.